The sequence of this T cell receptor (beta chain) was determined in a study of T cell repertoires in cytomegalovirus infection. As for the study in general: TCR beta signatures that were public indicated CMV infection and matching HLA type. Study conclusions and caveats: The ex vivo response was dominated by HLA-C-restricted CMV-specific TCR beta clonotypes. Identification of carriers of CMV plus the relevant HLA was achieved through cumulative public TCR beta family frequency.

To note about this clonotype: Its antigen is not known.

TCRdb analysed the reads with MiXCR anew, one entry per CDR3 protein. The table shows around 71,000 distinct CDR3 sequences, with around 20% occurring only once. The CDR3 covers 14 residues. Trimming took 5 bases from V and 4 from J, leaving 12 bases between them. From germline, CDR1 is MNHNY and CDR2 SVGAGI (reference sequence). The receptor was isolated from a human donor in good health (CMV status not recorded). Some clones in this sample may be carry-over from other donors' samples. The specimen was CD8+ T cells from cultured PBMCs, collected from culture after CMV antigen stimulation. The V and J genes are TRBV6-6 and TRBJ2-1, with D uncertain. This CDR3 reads CASSKTSRYNEQFF. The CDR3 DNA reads TGTGCCAGCAGTAAAACCTCTCGGTACAATGAGCAGTTCTTC.